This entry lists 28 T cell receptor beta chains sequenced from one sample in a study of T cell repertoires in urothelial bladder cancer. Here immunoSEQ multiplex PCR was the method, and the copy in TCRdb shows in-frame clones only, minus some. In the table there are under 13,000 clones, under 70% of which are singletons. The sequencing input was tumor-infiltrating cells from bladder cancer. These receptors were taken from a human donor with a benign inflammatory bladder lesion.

The CDR3 DNA follows: TGTGCCAGCAGCTTCCCCCGAGGGGAAGGAGGAACTGGTTCACCCCTCCACTTT. Amino acid sequence: CASSFPRGEGGTGSPLHF. The chain links TRBV7-9 to TRBJ1-6, with D possibly being TRBD1 (5 bases). This CDR3 has 18 amino acids. V gave up 3 bases and J gave up 9 bases, with 24 bases separating them. Germline-derived CDR1 and CDR2 are SEHNR and FQNEAQ (reference sequence).

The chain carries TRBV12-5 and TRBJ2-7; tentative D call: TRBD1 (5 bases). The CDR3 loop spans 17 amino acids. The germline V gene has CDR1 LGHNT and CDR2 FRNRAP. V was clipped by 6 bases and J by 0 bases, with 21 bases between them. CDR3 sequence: CASGKPVTGGSSYEQYF. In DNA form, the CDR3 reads TGTGCTAGTGGAAAACCAGTAACAGGTGGCAGCTCCTACGAGCAGTACTTC.

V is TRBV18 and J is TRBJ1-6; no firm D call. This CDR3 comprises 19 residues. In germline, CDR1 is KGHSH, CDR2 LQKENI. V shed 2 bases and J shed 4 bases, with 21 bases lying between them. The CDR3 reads CASSPRRHFPTEYNSPLHF. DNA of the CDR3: TGTGCCAGCTCACCAAGGCGACATTTCCCGACGGAATATAATTCACCCCTCCACTTT.

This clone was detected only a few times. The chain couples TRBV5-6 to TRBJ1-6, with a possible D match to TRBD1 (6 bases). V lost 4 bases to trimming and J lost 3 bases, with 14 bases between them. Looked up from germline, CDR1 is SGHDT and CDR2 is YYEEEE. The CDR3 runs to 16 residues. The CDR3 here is CASSLTGTSYNSPLHF. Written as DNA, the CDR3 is TGTGCCAGCAGCCTGACCGGGACAAGCTATAATTCACCCCTCCACTTT.

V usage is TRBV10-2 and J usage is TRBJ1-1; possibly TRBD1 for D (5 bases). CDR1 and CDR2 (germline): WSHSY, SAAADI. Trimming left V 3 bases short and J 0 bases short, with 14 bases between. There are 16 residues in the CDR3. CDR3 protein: CASSDLQVTMNTEAFF. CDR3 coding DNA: TGCGCCAGCAGTGACTTACAGGTAACCATGAACACTGAAGCTTTCTTT.

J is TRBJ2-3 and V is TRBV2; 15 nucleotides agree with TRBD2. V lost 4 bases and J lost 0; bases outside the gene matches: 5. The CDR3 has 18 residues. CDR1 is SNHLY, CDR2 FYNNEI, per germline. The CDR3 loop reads CASSVGGLAGGSTDTQYF. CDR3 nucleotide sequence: TGTGCCAGCAGTGTGGGAGGACTAGCGGGGGGGAGCACAGATACGCAGTATTTT.

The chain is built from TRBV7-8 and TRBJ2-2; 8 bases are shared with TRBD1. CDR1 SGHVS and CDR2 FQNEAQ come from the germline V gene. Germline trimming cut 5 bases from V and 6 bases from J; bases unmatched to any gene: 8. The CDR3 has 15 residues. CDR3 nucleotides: TGTGCCAGCAGCAGACTGGACAGGGTGGCCGGGGAGCTGTTTTTT. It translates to CASSRLDRVAGELFF. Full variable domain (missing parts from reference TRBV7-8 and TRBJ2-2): GAGVSQSPRYKVAKRGQDVALRCDPISGHVSLFWYQQALGQGPEFLTYFQNEAQLDKSGLPSDRFFAERPEGSVSTLKIQRTQQEDSAVYLCASSRLDRVAGELFFGEGSRLTVL.

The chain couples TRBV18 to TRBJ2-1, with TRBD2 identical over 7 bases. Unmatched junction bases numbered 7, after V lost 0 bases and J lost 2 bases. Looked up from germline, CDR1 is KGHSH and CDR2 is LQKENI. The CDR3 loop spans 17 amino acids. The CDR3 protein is CASSPPQRGVTYNEQFF. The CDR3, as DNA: TGTGCCAGCTCACCACCGCAACGGGGGGTCACCTACAATGAGCAGTTCTTC.

Here the CDR3 reads CASSPTPGNTEAFF. Here the CDR3 DNA reads TGCGCCAGCAGTCCGACCCCAGGGAACACTGAAGCTTTCTTT. The chain uses TRBV5-1 and TRBJ1-1; D unclear. Trimming took 5 bases from V and 1 from J, leaving 12 bases between them. Germline V lookup: CDR1 SGHRS, CDR2 YFSETQ. This CDR3 is 14 amino acids long.

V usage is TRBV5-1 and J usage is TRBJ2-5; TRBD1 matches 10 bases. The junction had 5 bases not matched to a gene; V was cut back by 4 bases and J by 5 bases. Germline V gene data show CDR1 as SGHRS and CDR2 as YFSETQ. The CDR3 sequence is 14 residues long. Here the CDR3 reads CASSQTGGRETQYF. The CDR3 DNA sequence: TGCGCCAGCAGCCAGACAGGGGGCAGGGAGACCCAGTACTTC.

DNA of the CDR3: TGTGCCAGCACCGAGACAGGGGGTCAATTCTACGAGCAGTACTTC. This gives the protein CASTETGGQFYEQYF. The chain is built from TRBV6-5 and TRBJ2-7; TRBD1 matches 9 bases. The junction had 10 bases not matched to a gene; V was cut back by 7 bases and J by 3 bases. CDR1 is MNHEY, CDR2 SVGAGI, per germline. This CDR3 has 15 residues.

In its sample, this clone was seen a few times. The CDR3 is CASGLETGAGNTIYF. CDR3 nucleotides: TGTGCTAGTGGTTTGGAAACAGGAGCTGGAAACACCATATATTTT. The chain couples TRBV12-5 to TRBJ1-3; TRBD1 might be the D (5 bases). Germline CDR1 reads LGHNT; CDR2 reads FRNRAP. The CDR3 totals 15 residues. V lost 1 base and J 2 bases, leaving 9 bases between the germline ends.

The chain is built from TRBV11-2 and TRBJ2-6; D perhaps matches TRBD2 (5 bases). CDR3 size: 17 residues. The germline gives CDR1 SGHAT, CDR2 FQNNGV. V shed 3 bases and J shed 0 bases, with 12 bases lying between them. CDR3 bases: TGTGCCAGCAGCTTTTCGACGGGAAGCTCTGGGGCCAACGTCCTGACTTTC. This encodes CASSFSTGSSGANVLTF.

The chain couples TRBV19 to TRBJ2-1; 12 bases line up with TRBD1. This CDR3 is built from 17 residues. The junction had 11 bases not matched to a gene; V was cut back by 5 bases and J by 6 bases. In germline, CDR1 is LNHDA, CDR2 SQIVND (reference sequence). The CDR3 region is CASSAARGQGAINEQFF. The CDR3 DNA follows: TGTGCCAGTAGTGCAGCCCGGGGACAGGGGGCTATCAATGAGCAGTTCTTC.

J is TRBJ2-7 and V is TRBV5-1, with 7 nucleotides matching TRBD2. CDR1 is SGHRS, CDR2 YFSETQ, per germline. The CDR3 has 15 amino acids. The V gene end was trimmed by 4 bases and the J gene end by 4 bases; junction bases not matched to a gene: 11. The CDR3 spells CASSLEAGRAYEQYF. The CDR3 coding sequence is TGCGCCAGCAGCCTTGAGGCGGGGAGGGCTTACGAGCAGTACTTC.

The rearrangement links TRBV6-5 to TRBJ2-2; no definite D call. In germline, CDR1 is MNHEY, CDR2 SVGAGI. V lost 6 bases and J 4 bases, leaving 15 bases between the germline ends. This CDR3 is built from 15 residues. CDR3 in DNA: TGTGCCAGCAGCCGATCTGGGATGCTCACCGGGGAGCTGTTTTTT. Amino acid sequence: CASSRSGMLTGELFF.

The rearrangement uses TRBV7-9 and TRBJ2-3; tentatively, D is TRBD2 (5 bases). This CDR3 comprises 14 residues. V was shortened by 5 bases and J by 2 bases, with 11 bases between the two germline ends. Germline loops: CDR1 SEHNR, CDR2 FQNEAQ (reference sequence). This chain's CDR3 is CASSTSGNTDTQYF. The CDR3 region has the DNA TGTGCCAGCAGCACCTCGGGGAACACAGATACGCAGTATTTT.

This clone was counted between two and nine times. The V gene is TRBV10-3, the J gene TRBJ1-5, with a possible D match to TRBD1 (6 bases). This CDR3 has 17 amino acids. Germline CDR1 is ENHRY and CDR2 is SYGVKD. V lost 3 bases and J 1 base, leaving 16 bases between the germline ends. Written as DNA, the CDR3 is TGTGCCATCAGTGACCCGATATGGGACATCAGCAATCAGCCCCAGCATTTT. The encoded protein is CAISDPIWDISNQPQHF.

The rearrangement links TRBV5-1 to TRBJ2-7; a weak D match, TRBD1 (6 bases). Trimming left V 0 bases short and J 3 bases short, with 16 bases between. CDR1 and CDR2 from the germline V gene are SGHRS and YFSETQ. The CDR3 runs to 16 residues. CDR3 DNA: TGCGCCAGCAGCTTGGGAGGGGGTGGCGTTTACTACGAGCAGTACTTC. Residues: CASSLGGGGVYYEQYF. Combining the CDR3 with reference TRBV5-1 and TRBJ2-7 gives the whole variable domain KAGVTQTPRYLIKTRGQQVTLSCSPISGHRSVSWYQQTPGQGLQFLFEYFSETQRNKGNFPGRFSGRQFSNSRSEMNVSTLELGDSALYLCASSLGGGGVYYEQYFGPGTRLTVT.

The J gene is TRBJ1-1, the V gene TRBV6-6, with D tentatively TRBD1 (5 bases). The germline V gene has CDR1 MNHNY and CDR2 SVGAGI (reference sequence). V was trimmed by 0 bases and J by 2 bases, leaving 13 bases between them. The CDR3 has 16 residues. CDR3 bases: TGTGCCAGCAGTTACTCGTACGACAGCCCTAACACTGAAGCTTTCTTT. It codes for CASSYSYDSPNTEAFF.

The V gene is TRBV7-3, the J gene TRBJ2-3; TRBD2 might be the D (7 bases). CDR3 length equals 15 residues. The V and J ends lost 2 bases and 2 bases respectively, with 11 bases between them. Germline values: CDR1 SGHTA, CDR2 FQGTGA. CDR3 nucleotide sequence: TGTGCCAGCAGCTTAGCGGGGGCCTTCACAGATACGCAGTATTTT. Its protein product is CASSLAGAFTDTQYF.

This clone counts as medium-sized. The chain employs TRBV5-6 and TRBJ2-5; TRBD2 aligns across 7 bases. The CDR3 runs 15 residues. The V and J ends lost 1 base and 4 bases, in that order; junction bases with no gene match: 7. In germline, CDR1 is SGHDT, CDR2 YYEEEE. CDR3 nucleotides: TGTGCCAGCAGCTTGTGGCTAGCGGTCCTAGAGACCCAGTACTTC. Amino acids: CASSLWLAVLETQYF. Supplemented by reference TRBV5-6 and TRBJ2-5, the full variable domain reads DAGVTQSPTHLIKTRGQQVTLRCSPKSGHDTVSWYQQALGQGPQFIFQYYEEEERQRGNFPDRFSGHQFPNYSSELNVNALLLGDSALYLCASSLWLAVLETQYFGPGTRLLVL.

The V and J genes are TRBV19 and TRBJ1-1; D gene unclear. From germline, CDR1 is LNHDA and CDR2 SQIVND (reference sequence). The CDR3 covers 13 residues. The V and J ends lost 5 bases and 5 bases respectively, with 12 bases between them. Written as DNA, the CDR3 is TGTGCCAGTAGTGCAGGACGGGGAACTGAAGCTTTCTTT. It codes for CASSAGRGTEAFF.

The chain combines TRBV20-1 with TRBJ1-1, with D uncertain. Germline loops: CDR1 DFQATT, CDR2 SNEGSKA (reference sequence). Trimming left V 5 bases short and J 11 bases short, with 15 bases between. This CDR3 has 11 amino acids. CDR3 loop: CSAADGIGAFF. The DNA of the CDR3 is TGCAGTGCTGCGGACGGGATTGGGGCTTTCTTT.

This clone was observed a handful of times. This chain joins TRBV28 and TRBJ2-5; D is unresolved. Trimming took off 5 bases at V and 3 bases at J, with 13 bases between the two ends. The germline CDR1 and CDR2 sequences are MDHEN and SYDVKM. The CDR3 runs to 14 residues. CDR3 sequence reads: CASSPSGPEETQYF. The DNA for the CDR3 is TGTGCCAGCAGTCCCTCTGGGCCCGAAGAGACCCAGTACTTC.

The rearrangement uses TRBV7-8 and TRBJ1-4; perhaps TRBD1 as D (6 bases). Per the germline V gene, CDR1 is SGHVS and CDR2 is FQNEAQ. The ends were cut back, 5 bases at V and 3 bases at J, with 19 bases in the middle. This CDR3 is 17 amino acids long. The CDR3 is CASSPVGGLDANEKLFF. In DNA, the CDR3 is TGTGCCAGCAGCCCGGTGGGGGGGCTTGACGCTAATGAAAAACTGTTTTTT. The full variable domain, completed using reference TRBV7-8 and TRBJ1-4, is GAGVSQSPRYKVAKRGQDVALRCDPISGHVSLFWYQQALGQGPEFLTYFQNEAQLDKSGLPSDRFFAERPEGSVSTLKIQRTQQEDSAVYLCASSPVGGLDANEKLFFGSGTQLSVL.

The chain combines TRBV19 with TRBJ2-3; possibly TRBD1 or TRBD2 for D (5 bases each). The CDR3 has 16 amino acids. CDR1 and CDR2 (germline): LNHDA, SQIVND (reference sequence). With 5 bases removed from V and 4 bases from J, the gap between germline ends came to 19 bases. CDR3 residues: CASSVGRSRGADTQYF. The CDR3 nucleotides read TGTGCCAGTAGTGTCGGACGGTCCAGAGGGGCAGATACGCAGTATTTT. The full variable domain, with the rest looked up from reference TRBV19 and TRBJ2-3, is DGGITQSPKYLFRKEGQNVTLSCEQNLNHDAMYWYRQDPGQGLRLIYYSQIVNDFQKGDIAEGYSVSREKKESFPLTVTSAQKNPTAFYLCASSVGRSRGADTQYFGPGTRLTVL.

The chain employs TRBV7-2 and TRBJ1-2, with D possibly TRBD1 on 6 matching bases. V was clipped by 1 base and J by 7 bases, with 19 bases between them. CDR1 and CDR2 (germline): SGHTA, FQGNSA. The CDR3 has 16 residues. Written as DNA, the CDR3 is TGTGCCAGCAGCTTAGGGGGGCAGGGACATATGCGTGGCTACACCTTC. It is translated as CASSLGGQGHMRGYTF.